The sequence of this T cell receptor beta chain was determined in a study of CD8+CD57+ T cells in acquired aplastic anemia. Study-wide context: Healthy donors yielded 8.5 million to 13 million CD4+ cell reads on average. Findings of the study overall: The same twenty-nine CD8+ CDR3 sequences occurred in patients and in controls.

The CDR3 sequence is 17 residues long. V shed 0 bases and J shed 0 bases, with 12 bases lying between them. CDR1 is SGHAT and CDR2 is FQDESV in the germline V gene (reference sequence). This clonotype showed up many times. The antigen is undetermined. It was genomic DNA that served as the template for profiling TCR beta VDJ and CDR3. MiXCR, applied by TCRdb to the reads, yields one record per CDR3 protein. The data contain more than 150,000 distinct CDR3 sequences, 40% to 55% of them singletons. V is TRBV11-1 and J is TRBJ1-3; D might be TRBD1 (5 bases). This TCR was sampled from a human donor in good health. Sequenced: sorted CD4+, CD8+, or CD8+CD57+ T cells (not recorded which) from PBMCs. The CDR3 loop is CASSLAAGLISGNTIYF. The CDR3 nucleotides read TGTGCCAGCAGCTTAGCGGCGGGGCTAATCTCTGGAAACACCATATATTTT.